This paragraph covers one T cell receptor (beta chain) sequence. Its cognate antigen is unknown. Other DNA sequences from this sample encode an identical CDR3 as well. The data originate from a study of cytomegalovirus exposure and HLA in healthy donors. The study, taken as a whole, reports: Accurate prediction of most subjects' HLA-A and HLA-B alleles from TCR beta sequences was reported. A later analysis reportedly found fewer N-insertions in an Asian-associated ancestry cluster than the roughly 670-donor mean.

Donors sampled were nominally healthy, though unrecorded immune exposures were likely. With 60 Vbeta and 13 Jbeta primers, the PCR was carried out. Original analysis: In a later analysis, of tens of millions of unique beta chains, roughly 11 million appeared in at least two donors. Profiled with immunoSEQ multiplex PCR; TCRdb holds only in-frame clones, not every one. The V and J calls and clone size were taken over from that table, and D and trimming were inferred from the DNA. The sample includes about 160,000 clones, about 75% of them seen just once. Sequencing was performed on PBMCs. This clonotype originated in a female donor in good health and CMV-seronegative.

The CDR3 nucleotides read TGTGCCAGCAGCGTAGAGGGGCGGGAGACTGAAGCTTTCTTT. Residues: CASSVEGRETEAFF. The rearrangement uses TRBV9 and TRBJ1-1; TRBD1 is a possible D gene (5 bases). V was clipped by 0 bases and J by 5 bases, with 11 bases between them. The CDR3 totals 14 residues. Looked up from germline, CDR1 is SGDLS and CDR2 is YYNGEE.